Each of the 7 T cell receptor beta chains below was sequenced from the same sample in a study of T cell responses to AZD1222 COVID-19 vaccine (dated by TCRdb to the early 2020s). This specimen's time point label, per the study, means: about 28 days (+/-7) after the second vaccine dose. The method behind the library was the immunoSEQ multiplex PCR assay. This is the immuneACCESS table as TCRdb keeps it, with only in-frame sequences that have V and J called. A part of the clones is gone; compared with another copy, unresolved V genes explain less than half, and the rest is unexplained. The sample has 70,000 to 100,000 clones on record, 80% to 90% of them singletons. Roughly 3.1% of the sample is held by the ten biggest clonotypes. The input for sequencing was peripheral blood, taken 28 days after the second AZD1222 dose. The receptor source for this set is an adult who received the AZD1222 COVID-19 vaccine.

The chain is built from TRBV28 and TRBJ1-5; a weak D match, TRBD1 (6 bases). V was cut by 7 bases and J by 3 bases, with 10 bases left in between. Germline CDR1 MDHEN, CDR2 SYDVKM. The CDR3 contains 13 residues. The CDR3 coding sequence is TGTGCCAGCATAGGGGGGTACAATCAGCCCCAGCATTTT. This codes for CASIGGYNQPQHF.

The rearrangement joins TRBV4-1 to TRBJ1-3; D remains ambiguous. Trimming cost V 0 bases and J 4 bases, with 7 bases left between them. CDR1 is MGHRA and CDR2 is YSYEKL in the germline V gene. The CDR3 has 14 residues. This chain's CDR3 is CASSQDAIGNTIYF. The CDR3 DNA reads as TGCGCCAGCAGCCAAGACGCCATAGGAAACACCATATATTTT.

CDR3 sequence (DNA): TGCGCCAGCAGCTCTTACGGGACACCTACAGATACGCAGTATTTT. As protein: CASSSYGTPTDTQYF. This chain connects TRBV5-1 to TRBJ2-3, with D possibly matching TRBD1 (6 bases). This CDR3 is built from 15 residues. Trimming left V 3 bases short and J 3 bases short, with 14 bases between. Per germline, CDR1 SGHRS and CDR2 YFSETQ. Full variable domain (outside the CDR3, taken from reference TRBV5-1 and TRBJ2-3): KAGVTQTPRYLIKTRGQQVTLSCSPISGHRSVSWYQQTPGQGLQFLFEYFSETQRNKGNFPGRFSGRQFSNSRSEMNVSTLELGDSALYLCASSSYGTPTDTQYFGPGTRLTVL.

This clone appeared many times. This sequence joins TRBV28 and TRBJ2-7; no clear D gene. Trimming removed 2 bases at V and 7 bases at J, with 12 bases between. The CDR3 is 13 residues long. Germline CDR1 reads MDHEN; CDR2 reads SYDVKM. The CDR3 DNA is TGTGCCAGCAGTTTAGAGACCCTTCTGGAGCAGTACTTC. Translating gives CASSLETLLEQYF.

The chain is built from TRBV19 and TRBJ1-2, with 9 bases lining up with TRBD1. Germline trimming cut 5 bases from V and 6 bases from J; bases unmatched to any gene: 10. CDR3 length equals 15 residues. The V gene's germline CDR1 is LNHDA and CDR2 SQIVND (reference sequence). The CDR3 protein is CASSAQGGTGNGYTF. CDR3 bases: TGTGCCAGTAGTGCCCAAGGGGGGACAGGGAATGGCTACACCTTC. The entire variable domain, with the rest obtained from reference TRBV19 and TRBJ1-2, is as follows: DGGITQSPKYLFRKEGQNVTLSCEQNLNHDAMYWYRQDPGQGLRLIYYSQIVNDFQKGDIAEGYSVSREKKESFPLTVTSAQKNPTAFYLCASSAQGGTGNGYTFGSGTRLTVV.

The rearrangement uses TRBV27 and TRBJ2-3; D ambiguous. The CDR3 runs 15 residues. Germline CDR1 MNHEY, CDR2 SMNVEV (reference sequence). The CDR3 region is CAIWLATTSTDTQYF. CDR3 nucleotide sequence: TGTGCAATCTGGTTGGCGACAACAAGCACAGATACGCAGTATTTT.

The chain links TRBV30 to TRBJ2-6; 10 nucleotides align to TRBD2. The CDR3 totals 17 residues. V was clipped by 2 bases and J by 3 bases; unmatched bases: 7. Germline V gene lookup returns CDR1 GTSNPN and CDR2 SVGIG (reference sequence). CDR3 bases: TGTGCCTGGAGTCGGCTAGCGGGAGTGGGTGGGGCCAACGTCCTGACTTTC. This codes for CAWSRLAGVGGANVLTF.